This passage covers 22 T cell receptor beta chains from one sample sequenced in a study of blood T cell repertoires in COVID-19. TCRdb keeps only in-frame clones here, not all; method: immunoSEQ multiplex PCR. The sample lists hundreds of thousands of clones; roughly four fifths were seen once. The sequencing input was peripheral blood. The receptors derive from a woman between 35 and 50 years old with active or convalescent COVID-19.

This sequence joins TRBV4-3 and TRBJ1-1; D might be TRBD1 (5 bases). Trimming took off 0 bases at V and 6 bases at J, with 11 bases between the two ends. The CDR3 is 14 residues long. Germline CDR1 LGHNA, CDR2 YSLEER. The CDR3 here is CASSQDGAYSEAFF. For the CDR3, the DNA is TGCGCCAGCAGCCAAGATGGGGCTTACTCTGAAGCTTTCTTT.

This CDR3 is CASSDLGTGEQFF. The CDR3 DNA reads as TGTGCCAGCAGTGACTTGGGGACAGGCGAGCAGTTCTTC. This chain uses TRBV6-4 with TRBJ2-1, with 8 bases lining up with TRBD1. V was pared by 1 base and J by 10 bases, with 3 bases of the junction left unmatched. This CDR3 has 13 amino acids. Germline-derived CDR1 and CDR2 are MRHNA and SNTAGT.

V and J are TRBV19 and TRBJ1-2, with D uncertain. CDR1 LNHDA and CDR2 SQIVND come from the germline V gene (reference sequence). The ends were cut back, 5 bases at V and 0 bases at J, with 10 bases in the middle. This CDR3 comprises 14 residues. The CDR3 nucleotides read TGTGCCAGTAGTGAGGACGGGACTAACTATGGCTACACCTTC. Amino acids: CASSEDGTNYGYTF.

Only a few counts were recorded for this clone. The chain uses TRBV28 and TRBJ1-2; tentative D call: TRBD1 (5 bases). V lost 6 bases and J 2 bases, leaving 16 bases between the germline ends. CDR1 and CDR2 from the germline V gene are MDHEN and SYDVKM. The CDR3 is 15 residues long. DNA of the CDR3: TGTGCCAGCAGCTACTCAACCGCAGGGAACTATGGCTACACCTTC. Encoded protein: CASSYSTAGNYGYTF.

This chain links TRBV6-5 with TRBJ1-1; D is unclear. This CDR3 region has 11 residues. Germline CDR1 and CDR2: MNHEY and SVGAGI. Trimming took off 10 bases at V and 5 bases at J, with 11 bases between the two ends. The CDR3 DNA follows: TGTGCCACCACCGGAGGGACTGAAGCTTTCTTT. The encoded protein is CATTGGTEAFF.

A single count supports this clone. The CDR3 region is CASSWGQGDSYEQYF. The CDR3 nucleotides are TGCGCCAGCAGCTGGGGACAGGGGGACTCCTACGAGCAGTACTTC. The chain uses TRBV5-1 and TRBJ2-7; TRBD1 matches 11 bases. The J segment lost 0 bases and the V segment lost 3 bases, leaving 2 bases of the junction unmatched. CDR1 is SGHRS, CDR2 YFSETQ, per germline. The CDR3 is made up of 15 amino acids.

The chain has TRBV29-1 and TRBJ2-3, with D unclear. The CDR3 totals 14 residues. Germline CDR1 reads SQVTM; CDR2 reads ANQGSEA. V shed 7 bases and J shed 1 base, with 15 bases lying between them. The CDR3 sequence is CSALTHLRTDTQYF. The CDR3 coding sequence is TGCAGCGCCCTCACGCACTTACGCACAGATACGCAGTATTTT.

The chain recombines TRBV5-1 with TRBJ2-3, with 9 bases fitting TRBD1. V lost 4 bases and J lost 4; bases outside the gene matches: 10. This CDR3 is 16 amino acids long. CDR1 SGHRS and CDR2 YFSETQ come from the germline V gene. This CDR3 is CASSPGDRVSPDTQYF. The CDR3 DNA is TGCGCCAGCAGCCCCGGGGACAGGGTTTCGCCAGATACGCAGTATTTT. The entire variable domain, with the rest obtained from reference TRBV5-1 and TRBJ2-3, is as follows: KAGVTQTPRYLIKTRGQQVTLSCSPISGHRSVSWYQQTPGQGLQFLFEYFSETQRNKGNFPGRFSGRQFSNSRSEMNVSTLELGDSALYLCASSPGDRVSPDTQYFGPGTRLTVL.

The rearrangement uses TRBV5-6 and TRBJ2-2; 12 bases agree with TRBD2. J was trimmed by 5 bases and V by 4 bases; bases with no gene match: 0. This CDR3 is built from 14 residues. Germline V gives CDR1 SGHDT, CDR2 YYEEEE. The CDR3 DNA reads TGTGCCAGCAGCCTAGCGGGAGGGACCGGGGAGCTGTTTTTT. It specifies CASSLAGGTGELFF.

This clone was seen more than once but under ten times. This rearrangement joins TRBV5-1 to TRBJ1-1, with 9 nucleotides matching TRBD1. This CDR3 has 12 amino acids. Germline V gene data show CDR1 as SGHRS and CDR2 as YFSETQ. The V gene end was trimmed by 5 bases and the J gene end by 4 bases; junction bases not matched to a gene: 0. The DNA of the CDR3 is TGCGCCAGCAGACAGGGGGCCACTGAAGCTTTCTTT. Its translation is CASRQGATEAFF.

V usage is TRBV21-1 and J usage is TRBJ1-2; the table gives TRBD1 as D, unverified against the DNA. TRBV21-1 is a recognized pseudogene. The CDR3 totals 14 residues. CDR3 in DNA: TGTGCCAGCAGCTGTCCCCCAGGGGACTATGGCTACACCTTC. Translated, it gives CASSCPPGDYGYTF.

The V and J genes are TRBV3-1 (or the pseudogene TRBV3-2) and TRBJ2-1; D is undetermined. Looked up from germline, CDR1 is LGHDT and CDR2 is YNNKEL (reference sequence). The CDR3 runs 12 residues. With 3 bases removed from V and 6 bases from J, the gap between germline ends came to 6 bases. As DNA, the CDR3 is TGTGCCAGCAGCCAGACAACCAATGAGCAGTTCTTC. This translates into CASSQTTNEQFF.

The J gene is TRBJ2-2, the V gene TRBV7-2; 7 nucleotides agree with TRBD1. The germline V gene has CDR1 SGHTA and CDR2 FQGNSA. V gave up 3 bases and J gave up 4 bases; unmatched junction bases: 2. CDR3 length: 14 residues. The CDR3 spells CASSLDRPTGELFF. In DNA form, the CDR3 reads TGTGCCAGCAGCTTGGACAGGCCCACCGGGGAGCTGTTTTTT. Full variable domain (rest looked up from reference TRBV7-2 and TRBJ2-2): GAGVSQSPSNKVTEKGKDVELRCDPISGHTALYWYRQSLGQGLEFLIYFQGNSAPDKSGLPSDRFSAERTGGSVSTLTIQRTQQEDSAVYLCASSLDRPTGELFFGEGSRLTVL.

The chain links TRBV10-3 to TRBJ2-7; TRBD2 agrees at 9 bases. The trim removed 0 bases at V and 4 bases at J, leaving 16 bases unmatched. Germline V gene lookup returns CDR1 ENHRY and CDR2 SYGVKD. This CDR3 is built from 19 residues. The CDR3 is CAISESTRRGGARGYEQYF. CDR3 bases: TGTGCCATCAGTGAGTCGACTCGGCGGGGGGGGGCCCGTGGGTACGAGCAGTACTTC.

This chain joins TRBV4-2 and TRBJ1-3; tentative D call: TRBD1 (5 bases). Trimming pared 0 bases from V and 3 bases from J, leaving 12 bases between. CDR3 length: 16 residues. Per the germline V gene, CDR1 is LGHNA and CDR2 is YNFKEQ. The CDR3 region is CASSQDTARVGNTIYF. CDR3 nucleotide sequence: TGTGCCAGCAGCCAAGATACGGCCAGGGTTGGAAACACCATATATTTT.

The table lists this clone with a count of one. The V call is TRBV3-1 (or the pseudogene TRBV3-2), the J call TRBJ1-1; TRBD1 is a possible D gene (5 bases). Germline V gene sequence: CDR1 LGHDT, CDR2 YNNKEL (reference sequence). V lost 0 bases and J 11 bases, leaving 16 bases between the germline ends. The CDR3 spans 14 residues. The CDR3 loop reads CASSQDVRTGGAFF. The DNA for the CDR3 is TGTGCCAGCAGCCAAGATGTCAGGACCGGGGGGGCTTTCTTT.

The V gene is TRBV7-2, the J gene TRBJ1-2; the D gene is possibly TRBD1 (5 bases). V was shortened by 1 base and J by 8 bases, with 8 bases between the two germline ends. The CDR3 spans 12 residues. Per germline, CDR1 SGHTA and CDR2 FQGNSA. This chain's CDR3 is CASSLVRDGYTF. Here the CDR3 DNA reads TGTGCCAGCAGCTTAGTGCGGGACGGCTACACCTTC.

CDR3 in amino acids: CASSLIRDTSYNSPLHF. The CDR3 bases are TGTGCCAGCAGCTTAATCCGGGACACCTCCTATAATTCACCCCTCCACTTT. The chain links TRBV7-2 to TRBJ1-6; possible D gene TRBD1, 6 bases. Germline V lookup: CDR1 SGHTA, CDR2 FQGNSA. This CDR3 comprises 17 residues. The V gene lost 2 bases and the J gene lost 0 bases, with 11 bases spanning the gap. Combining the CDR3 with reference TRBV7-2 and TRBJ1-6 gives the whole variable domain GAGVSQSPSNKVTEKGKDVELRCDPISGHTALYWYRQSLGQGLEFLIYFQGNSAPDKSGLPSDRFSAERTGGSVSTLTIQRTQQEDSAVYLCASSLIRDTSYNSPLHFGNGTRLTVT.

The genes are TRBV28 and TRBJ2-1, with 11 bases identical to TRBD2. CDR3 length: 13 residues. Per germline, CDR1 MDHEN and CDR2 SYDVKM. V shed 6 bases and J 10 bases; nucleotides not matched to a gene: 5. The CDR3 reads CASSPSGRREQFF. CDR3 nucleotides: TGTGCCAGCAGCCCTAGCGGGAGGAGGGAGCAGTTCTTC.

The chain combines TRBV7-9 with TRBJ1-2, with D possibly TRBD1 on 6 matching bases. From germline, CDR1 is SEHNR and CDR2 FQNEAQ (reference sequence). CDR3 length: 13 residues. V lost 5 bases and J 8 bases, leaving 15 bases between the germline ends. For the CDR3, the DNA is TGTGCCAGCAGCCAGGACCAGGGGCAGGGCTACACCTTC. Protein: CASSQDQGQGYTF.

The genes are TRBV7-9 and TRBJ2-7, with 9 bases fitting TRBD2. This CDR3 has 14 amino acids. The junction had 4 bases not matched to a gene; V was cut back by 5 bases and J by 2 bases. Germline V CDR1 and CDR2: SEHNR, FQNEAQ (reference sequence). CDR3 residues: CASSHAGGAYEQYF. The CDR3 nucleotides are TGTGCCAGCAGCCACGCGGGGGGGGCCTACGAGCAGTACTTC.

This clone was counted only a few times. This chain connects TRBV18 to TRBJ1-3; D unresolved. The germline V gene has CDR1 KGHSH and CDR2 LQKENI. Trimming removed 4 bases at V and 0 bases at J, with 13 bases between. The CDR3 covers 16 residues. The CDR3 nucleotides are TGTGCCAGCTCACTCTTCTCTGGCCACTCTGGAAACACCATATATTTT. This encodes CASSLFSGHSGNTIYF.